The present T cell receptor beta chain was sequenced within a study of OX40 agonist ivuxolimab in advanced cancers. Overall study context: While on treatment, patients had intravenous ivuxolimab at 0.01 to 10 mg/kg every 2 weeks. Prior anti-PD-1, anti-PD-L1 or anti-CTLA-4 therapy did not bar entry, and about 40% had some. Three patients, one with hepatocellular carcinoma and two with cutaneous melanoma, achieved partial responses.

Clones were read by immunoSEQ multiplex PCR, and TCRdb kept only the in-frame ones, dropping some. This sample carries around 60,000 clones, about 90% of them seen once, and the ten largest clones take just under 25%. The germline V and J ends were trimmed by 6 bases and 4 bases, with 12 bases remaining between them. Germline V gives CDR1 MNHEY, CDR2 SMNVEV (reference sequence). The CDR3 consists of 14 residues. This clonotype was sampled from an adult with an advanced solid tumor such as melanoma, head and neck, liver or kidney cancer. The J gene is TRBJ1-4, the V gene TRBV27, with D unresolved. The starting material was CD4+ or CD8+ T cells sorted from blood, obtained in a trial of the OX40 agonist ivuxolimab. As DNA, the CDR3 is TGTGCCAGCAGCTTCAGCCCTTTTAATGAAAAACTGTTTTTT. Translating gives CASSFSPFNEKLFF.